One T cell receptor (beta chain) is described in this entry. Its specificity is not known. There are 14 residues in the CDR3. V lost 5 bases and J lost 3; bases outside the gene matches: 4. Germline loops: CDR1 ENHRY, CDR2 SYGVKD. Primers included in the PCR were 60 Vbeta and 13 Jbeta primers. TCRdb's table, derived via immunoSEQ multiplex PCR, lists solely in-frame clones and lacks some. The data show fewer than 150,000 clones, with less than 90% seen just once and 0.24% held by the top ten. This entry belongs to a study of cytomegalovirus exposure and HLA in healthy donors. Overall study findings and caveats: It is likely that the observed cluster of highly shared sequence variants was a sequencing artifact.

This clonotype was obtained from a man between 50 and 59 years old in good health and CMV-seronegative. The sample consisted of PBMCs. V gene TRBV10-3 combines with J gene TRBJ2-1; 7 bases map to TRBD2. Written as DNA, the CDR3 is TGTGCCATCAGTATCTCTAGCGGCTACAATGAGCAGTTCTTC. Translated, it gives CAISISSGYNEQFF.